This T cell receptor (beta chain) was recorded in a study of blood T cell repertoires in COVID-19. About the research overall: From the United States, Italy and Spain came samples of acute and convalescent COVID-19.

Only in-frame clones appear in the TCRdb table, and some are missing; sequencing was by immunoSEQ multiplex PCR. Among about half a million clones, roughly 89% were seen once, and the ten largest hold approximately 0.9%. This clone came up a few times. The V gene's germline CDR1 is WNHNN and CDR2 SYGVQD (reference sequence). Trimming removed 5 bases from V and 8 bases from J, with 19 bases in between. The CDR3 sequence is 15 residues long. Sequencing used peripheral blood. The receptor was isolated from a man between 18 and 29 years old with COVID-19, enrolled during active disease. This chain links TRBV10-1 with TRBJ2-1; tentatively, D is TRBD1 (6 bases). CDR3 in DNA: TGCGCCAGCAGTATGTCAGGGGCGCTGATGGATGAGCAGTTCTTC. Translating gives CASSMSGALMDEQFF.